Following are 30 T cell receptor beta chains from one sample sequenced in a study of blood T cell repertoires in COVID-19. Clones were sequenced by immunoSEQ multiplex PCR, and TCRdb holds only the in-frame ones, with some missing. The sample has tens of thousands of clones, roughly four fifths seen once. The sequencing sample was made of peripheral blood. These receptors were taken from a man aged 80 or over with acute or convalescent COVID-19.

The chain has TRBV19 and TRBJ1-5; a possible D gene is TRBD1 (6 bases). Trimming shortened V by 6 bases and J by 0 bases, and 21 bases separated the two germline ends. The CDR3 contains 18 residues. Germline assignment: CDR1 LNHDA and CDR2 SQIVND (reference sequence). The CDR3 nucleotides are TGTGCCAGTAGCCCCGCGGGTGACAGGATTTATAGCAATCAGCCCCAGCATTTT. It encodes CASSPAGDRIYSNQPQHF.

This clone has only one observation. This chain uses TRBV12-3 or TRBV12-4 with TRBJ1-2; D ambiguous. This CDR3 has 12 residues. V was trimmed by 6 bases and J by 4 bases, leaving 9 bases between them. The CDR3 spells CASSPGSYGYTF. CDR3 DNA sequence: TGTGCCAGCAGCCCTGGGAGCTATGGCTACACCTTC.

The CDR3 is CASSPGLASYEQYF. Here the CDR3 DNA reads TGTGCCTCCTCCCCGGGACTAGCGAGCTACGAGCAGTACTTC. The chain employs TRBV27 and TRBJ2-7; the match to TRBD2 covers 10 bases. The germline CDR1 and CDR2 sequences are MNHEY and SMNVEV (reference sequence). This CDR3 spans 14 amino acids. V lost 11 bases, J lost 3 bases, and 10 bases stayed unmatched.

This clone was picked up a small number of times. The chain joins TRBV6-5 to TRBJ2-1; 9 bases align to TRBD2. CDR1 and CDR2 from the germline V gene are MNHEY and SVGAGI. The ends lost 4 bases at V and 7 bases at J; junction bases unmatched: 2. This CDR3 spans 13 amino acids. Here the CDR3 reads CASSFTSGNEQFF. CDR3 bases: TGTGCCAGCAGTTTCACTAGCGGGAATGAGCAGTTCTTC.

The rearrangement joins TRBV7-9 to TRBJ1-2; possible D gene TRBD1, 5 bases. CDR1 and CDR2 (germline): SEHNR, FQNEAQ (reference sequence). V dropped 1 base and J dropped 8 bases, with 11 bases sitting between them. The CDR3 runs 13 residues. This chain's CDR3 is CASSLEAGQGYTF. In DNA form, the CDR3 reads TGTGCCAGCAGCTTAGAGGCAGGGCAAGGCTACACCTTC.

The V gene is TRBV28, the J gene TRBJ2-4; 7 bases agree with TRBD2. Germline values: CDR1 MDHEN, CDR2 SYDVKM. V was clipped by 6 bases and J by 7 bases; unmatched bases: 12. This CDR3 has 15 amino acids. CDR3 nucleotide sequence: TGTGCCAGCAGCCTCCCGGGGGGAGGGCGCAACATTCAGTACTTC. Encoded protein: CASSLPGGGRNIQYF.

This chain connects TRBV6-6 to TRBJ1-6; TRBD1 agrees at 10 bases. The CDR3 is 13 residues long. Germline V gives CDR1 MNHNY, CDR2 SVGAGI (reference sequence). V lost 8 bases and J lost 10; bases outside the gene matches: 5. CDR3 residues: CASSGTGESPLHF. The CDR3 nucleotides read TGTGCCAGCTCCGGGACAGGGGAATCACCCCTCCACTTT.

The chain joins TRBV21-1 to TRBJ2-2; the table's D call TRBD1 went unverified against the DNA. TRBV21-1 is given as a pseudogene. This CDR3 region has 16 residues. CDR3 nucleotides: TGTGCCAGCAGCAAAGAACACAGGGTGAACACCGGGGAGCTGTTTTTT. Translated: CASSKEHRVNTGELFF.

This rearrangement joins TRBV7-9 to TRBJ2-3, with 13 bases fitting TRBD2. The CDR3 has 13 amino acids. The trim removed 9 bases at V and 5 bases at J, leaving 2 bases unmatched. Germline loops: CDR1 SEHNR, CDR2 FQNEAQ (reference sequence). CDR3: CASRLAGGDTQYF. CDR3 nucleotides: TGTGCCAGTAGACTAGCGGGGGGAGATACGCAGTATTTT.

V and J are TRBV5-1 and TRBJ2-7; the D gene is possibly TRBD1 (6 bases). The CDR3 sequence is 13 residues long. Germline V gene lookup returns CDR1 SGHRS and CDR2 YFSETQ. The V end lost 4 bases, the J end lost 3 bases, and 11 bases lay between the germline ends. This chain's CDR3 is CASSEGDGYEQYF. DNA for the CDR3: TGCGCCAGCAGCGAGGGGGATGGCTACGAGCAGTACTTC.

J is TRBJ1-4 and V is TRBV5-4; possibly TRBD1 for D (5 bases). Trimming took off 1 base at V and 7 bases at J, with 14 bases between the two ends. This CDR3 is 15 amino acids long. CDR1 SGHNT and CDR2 YYREEE come from the germline V gene (reference sequence). CDR3: CASSLWGVRSEKLFF. DNA for the CDR3: TGTGCCAGCAGCTTGTGGGGGGTTCGGAGTGAAAAACTGTTTTTT.

The genes are TRBV3-1 (or the pseudogene TRBV3-2) and TRBJ2-7; D is undetermined. CDR1 and CDR2 from the germline V gene are LGHDT and YNNKEL (reference sequence). This CDR3 contains 14 residues. V was cut by 1 base and J by 2 bases, with 9 bases left in between. CDR3 amino acids: CASSQGDTTYEQYF. The CDR3 DNA is TGTGCCAGCAGCCAAGGTGACACGACCTACGAGCAGTACTTC.

This sequence joins TRBV6-5 and TRBJ2-3, with a weak D call TRBD1 (6 bases). In germline, CDR1 is MNHEY, CDR2 SVGAGI. The CDR3 has 14 residues. V lost 4 bases, J lost 4 bases, and 12 bases lay in between. The CDR3 nucleotides read TGTGCCAGCAGTTTACAGGGATTTTCAGATACGCAGTATTTT. As protein: CASSLQGFSDTQYF.

The rearrangement uses TRBV10-3 and TRBJ1-4, with 11 nucleotides matching TRBD1. The CDR3 runs to 14 residues. Losses at the gene ends were 2 bases for V and 7 bases for J; bases not matched to a gene: 0. CDR1 is ENHRY and CDR2 is SYGVKD in the germline V gene. The CDR3 DNA follows: TGTGCCATCAGTGAGGGGACAGGGGGTGAAAAACTGTTTTTT. It codes for CAISEGTGGEKLFF.

This chain uses TRBV7-2 with TRBJ2-5; TRBD1 aligns across 8 bases. V shed 6 bases and J 6 bases; nucleotides not matched to a gene: 9. This CDR3 region has 14 residues. Germline values: CDR1 SGHTA, CDR2 FQGNSA. The CDR3 DNA reads TGTGCCAGCAGGCCACAGACAGGGGTGAAGACCCAGTACTTC. Residues: CASRPQTGVKTQYF. Using reference TRBV7-2 and TRBJ2-5 for the parts outside the CDR3, the full variable domain is GAGVSQSPSNKVTEKGKDVELRCDPISGHTALYWYRQSLGQGLEFLIYFQGNSAPDKSGLPSDRFSAERTGGSVSTLTIQRTQQEDSAVYLCASRPQTGVKTQYFGPGTRLLVL.

This sequence joins TRBV7-8 and TRBJ1-5, with TRBD1 identical over 7 bases. The length of the CDR3 is 14 residues. V trimming: 7 bases; J trimming: 2 bases; junction bases outside the gene matches: 5. Germline V lookup: CDR1 SGHVS, CDR2 FQNEAQ. The CDR3 here is CASNKGAGNQPQHF. The CDR3 nucleotides are TGTGCCAGCAACAAGGGGGCCGGCAATCAGCCCCAGCATTTT.

This chain connects TRBV7-2 to TRBJ1-5; D possibly corresponds to TRBD1 (6 bases). The CDR3 spans 14 residues. V was trimmed by 7 bases and J by 3 bases, leaving 13 bases between them. The germline CDR1 and CDR2 sequences are SGHTA and FQGNSA. CDR3 coding DNA: TGTGCCAGCAACGGACAGTTAACCAATCAGCCCCAGCATTTT. Protein product: CASNGQLTNQPQHF.

DNA of the CDR3: TGTGCCAGCAGCTTGGGCAGGGGGGATGGCTACACCTTC. Amino acids: CASSLGRGDGYTF. This rearrangement joins TRBV7-8 to TRBJ1-2, with 7 bases aligning to TRBD1. This CDR3 contains 13 residues. Trimming at V came to 3 bases and at J to 6 bases, leaving 4 bases not matched to a gene. The germline CDR1 and CDR2 sequences are SGHVS and FQNEAQ.

The chain carries TRBV9 and TRBJ2-3; 12 nucleotides agree with TRBD2. Germline V lookup: CDR1 SGDLS, CDR2 YYNGEE. This CDR3 is 15 amino acids long. The junction had 0 bases not matched to a gene; V was cut back by 0 bases and J by 4 bases. Here the CDR3 DNA reads TGTGCCAGCAGCGTAGGACTAGCGGGAGCAGATACGCAGTATTTT. Its protein is CASSVGLAGADTQYF.

For this clone: Other DNA sequences in this sample translate to the same CDR3. The chain recombines TRBV7-2 with TRBJ2-7, with TRBD1 as a possible D gene (6 bases). The CDR3 has 13 amino acids. The germline gives CDR1 SGHTA, CDR2 FQGNSA. The germline V and J ends were trimmed by 1 base and 7 bases, with 11 bases remaining between them. CDR3 coding DNA: TGTGCCAGCAGCTTAGACAGGGCTGGGGAGCAGTACTTC. Its translation is CASSLDRAGEQYF.

This clone was recorded only once. This chain uses TRBV5-1 with TRBJ1-1; D is unresolved. Deletions cut 0 bases from V and 6 bases from J, with 12 bases between. This CDR3 spans 14 amino acids. Germline loops: CDR1 SGHRS, CDR2 YFSETQ. This CDR3 is CASSLGAGGAEAFF. CDR3 sequence (DNA): TGCGCCAGCAGCTTGGGAGCTGGCGGGGCTGAAGCTTTCTTT.

V usage is TRBV7-9 and J usage is TRBJ1-5; D gene unclear. Germline V gene lookup returns CDR1 SEHNR and CDR2 FQNEAQ (reference sequence). V lost 1 base and J 1 base, leaving 8 bases between the germline ends. CDR3 length: 15 amino acids. CDR3 DNA: TGTGCCAGCAGCTTAGTGGGCACCAGCAATCAGCCCCAGCATTTT. The encoded protein is CASSLVGTSNQPQHF.

The chain employs TRBV6-6 and TRBJ1-5, with 7 bases identical to TRBD1. V lost 5 bases to trimming and J lost 7 bases; unmatched junction nucleotides: 14. Germline V gene lookup returns CDR1 MNHNY and CDR2 SVGAGI (reference sequence). There are 16 residues in the CDR3. DNA of the CDR3: TGTGCCAGCAGTGCCCGGACAGGAGGGGGGAAGCAGCCCCAGCATTTT. Protein sequence: CASSARTGGGKQPQHF.

The J gene is TRBJ1-2, the V gene TRBV12-3 or TRBV12-4, with 9 bases fitting TRBD1. The CDR3 totals 13 residues. The V segment lost 3 bases and the J segment 7 bases; nucleotides outside the gene matches: 3. The CDR3 DNA is TGTGCCAGCAGTTTTGACAGGGGGGTTGGCTACACCTTC. Translated, it gives CASSFDRGVGYTF.

The chain recombines TRBV19 with TRBJ2-3; TRBD2 agrees at 8 bases. In germline, CDR1 is LNHDA, CDR2 SQIVND (reference sequence). Losses at the gene ends were 3 bases for V and 4 bases for J; bases not matched to a gene: 9. The CDR3 spans 16 residues. The CDR3 DNA sequence: TGTGCCAGTAGTATCGGCCGGGGGGGCAGATCAGATACGCAGTATTTT. Protein: CASSIGRGGRSDTQYF.

The V call is TRBV5-1, the J call TRBJ2-3; 7 nucleotides align to TRBD2. With V trimmed by 1 base and J by 2 bases, 7 bases remained unmatched. CDR3 length: 16 amino acids. Germline CDR1 is SGHRS and CDR2 is YFSETQ. For the CDR3, the DNA is TGCGCCAGCAGCTTGAACGCGGGGGATCCCACAGATACGCAGTATTTT. This codes for CASSLNAGDPTDTQYF. Full variable domain (remainder filled in from reference TRBV5-1 and TRBJ2-3): KAGVTQTPRYLIKTRGQQVTLSCSPISGHRSVSWYQQTPGQGLQFLFEYFSETQRNKGNFPGRFSGRQFSNSRSEMNVSTLELGDSALYLCASSLNAGDPTDTQYFGPGTRLTVL.

In this sample, this clone turned up a few times. V is TRBV7-6 and J is TRBJ1-1, with TRBD1 matching 10 bases. The V gene end was trimmed by 1 base and the J gene end by 7 bases; junction bases not matched to a gene: 9. The CDR3 runs 16 residues. Germline V gene sequence: CDR1 SGHVS, CDR2 FNYEAQ. In DNA form, the CDR3 reads TGTGCCAGCAGCTTAGGGGCGACAGGGGGCTTTGGTGAAGCTTTCTTT. The encoded protein is CASSLGATGGFGEAFF. The entire variable domain, with the rest obtained from reference TRBV7-6 and TRBJ1-1, is as follows: GAGVSQSPRYKVTKRGQDVALRCDPISGHVSLYWYRQALGQGPEFLTYFNYEAQQDKSGLPNDRFSAERPEGSISTLTIQRTEQRDSAMYRCASSLGATGGFGEAFFGQGTRLTVV.

CDR3 sequence (DNA): TGTGCCAGCAGCGAGGGGCTTCCGGGACAGGGAGCGGCCGGGGAGCTGTTTTTT. Translation: CASSEGLPGQGAAGELFF. The chain has TRBV9 and TRBJ2-2, with TRBD1 matching 9 bases. In germline, CDR1 is SGDLS, CDR2 YYNGEE. V was pared by 3 bases and J by 6 bases, with 15 bases of the junction left unmatched. The CDR3 length is 18 residues. The full variable domain, in which reference TRBV9 and TRBJ2-2 provide the parts outside the CDR3, is DSGVTQTPKHLITATGQRVTLRCSPRSGDLSVYWYQQSLDQGLQFLIQYYNGEERAKGNILERFSAQQFPDLHSELNLSSLELGDSALYFCASSEGLPGQGAAGELFFGEGSRLTVL.

The V and J genes are TRBV4-2 and TRBJ2-1; D possibly corresponds to TRBD1 (6 bases). Germline-derived CDR1 and CDR2 are LGHNA and YNFKEQ. Trimming removed 1 base from V and 5 bases from J, with 21 bases in between. The CDR3 has 18 residues. CDR3 sequence: CASSQAKLGTPGNNEQFF. Written as DNA, the CDR3 is TGTGCCAGCAGCCAAGCTAAACTAGGGACACCGGGAAACAATGAGCAGTTCTTC.

The rearrangement uses TRBV2 and TRBJ1-1; weak D call: TRBD1 (5 bases). V dropped 6 bases and J dropped 1 base, with 9 bases sitting between them. The CDR3 loop spans 13 amino acids. CDR1 and CDR2 from the germline V gene are SNHLY and FYNNEI. CDR3 DNA sequence: TGTGCCAGCAGGGGCAGGGCGAACACTGAAGCTTTCTTT. It encodes CASRGRANTEAFF.